This TCR beta chain emerged from a study of blood T cell repertoires in COVID-19. The V and J ends lost 0 bases and 4 bases respectively, with 7 bases between them. The CDR3 runs to 13 residues. The V gene's germline CDR1 is MNHNY and CDR2 SVGAGI (reference sequence). Before they entered the study, exposed participants had met a COVID-19 case within 2 weeks. Only in-frame clones appear in the TCRdb table, and some are missing; sequencing was by immunoSEQ multiplex PCR. Of around 400,000 clones in the sample, roughly 90% were seen once. This clone showed up just a few times. The clonotype originates from a woman younger than 30 who had been exposed to COVID-19. The rearrangement joins TRBV6-6 to TRBJ2-7; D is ambiguous. Sequencing was performed on PBMCs or T cells enriched from blood (not recorded which). As DNA, the CDR3 is TGTGCCAGCAGTTACTCTGGCATTTACGAGCAGTACTTC. Its protein is CASSYSGIYEQYF.